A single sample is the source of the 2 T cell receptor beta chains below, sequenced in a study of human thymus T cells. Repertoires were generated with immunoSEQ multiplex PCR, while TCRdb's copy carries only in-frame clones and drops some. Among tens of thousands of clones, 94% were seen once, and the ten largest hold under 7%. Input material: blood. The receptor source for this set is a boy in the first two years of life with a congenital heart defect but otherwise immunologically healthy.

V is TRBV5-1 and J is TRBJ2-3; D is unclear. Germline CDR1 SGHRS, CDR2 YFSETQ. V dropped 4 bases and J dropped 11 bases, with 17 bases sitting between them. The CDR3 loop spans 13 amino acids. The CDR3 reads CASSPGFHSGQYF. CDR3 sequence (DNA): TGCGCCAGCAGCCCGGGCTTTCATTCGGGGCAGTATTTT.

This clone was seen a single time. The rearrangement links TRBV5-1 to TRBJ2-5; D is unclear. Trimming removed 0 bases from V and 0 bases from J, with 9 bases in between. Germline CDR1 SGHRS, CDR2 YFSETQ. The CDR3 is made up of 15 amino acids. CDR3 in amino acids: CASSLVSRNQETQYF. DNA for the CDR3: TGCGCCAGCAGCTTGGTATCGCGGAACCAAGAGACCCAGTACTTC.